This T cell receptor (beta chain) was recorded in a study of shared clonotypes between healthy human individuals. Clones were sequenced by immunoSEQ multiplex PCR, and TCRdb holds only the in-frame ones, with some missing. The sample contains about 680,000 clones, about 91% of which appear only once. Naive CD8 cells comprised CD45RO-negative, CCR7-positively selected cells, excluding terminally differentiated effector memory CD45RA+ cells. The material sequenced was naive CD8+ T cells sorted from blood. The clonotype originates from a man aged 30 to 45 in good health.

The CDR3 bases are TGTGCCAGCAGTCCCGGACCGAATGCTAACTATGGCTACACCTTC. It is translated as CASSPGPNANYGYTF. This chain connects TRBV6-5 to TRBJ1-2; the D is unclear. The V gene's germline CDR1 is MNHEY and CDR2 SVGAGI. V was trimmed by 5 bases and J by 0 bases, leaving 13 bases between them. CDR3 length: 15 amino acids.